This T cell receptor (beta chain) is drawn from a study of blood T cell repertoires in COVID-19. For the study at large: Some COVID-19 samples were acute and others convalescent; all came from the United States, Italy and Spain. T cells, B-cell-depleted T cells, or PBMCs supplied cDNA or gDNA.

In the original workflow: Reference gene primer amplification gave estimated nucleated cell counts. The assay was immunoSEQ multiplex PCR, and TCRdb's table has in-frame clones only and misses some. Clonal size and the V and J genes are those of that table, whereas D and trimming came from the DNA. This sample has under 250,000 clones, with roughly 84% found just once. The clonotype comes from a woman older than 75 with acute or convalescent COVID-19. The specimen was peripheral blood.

Here the CDR3 reads CAWSPDAAGNTIYF. In DNA form, the CDR3 reads TGTGCCTGGAGTCCCGATGCAGCTGGAAACACCATATATTTT. This chain links TRBV30 with TRBJ1-3; D is undetermined. Per the germline V gene, CDR1 is GTSNPN and CDR2 is SVGIG (reference sequence). CDR3 length: 14 residues. The ends were cut back, 2 bases at V and 2 bases at J, with 10 bases in the middle.